This T cell receptor (beta chain) was captured by sequencing in a study of T cell repertoires in cytomegalovirus infection. For the study at large: The authors used CMV epitopes that were HLA-C-restricted (recently identified) and HLA-B-restricted (well studied). CMV infection plus the matching HLA type was flagged by public TCR beta signatures.

Looked up from germline, CDR1 is SNHLY and CDR2 is FYNNEI. Trimming took 7 bases from V and 3 from J, leaving 13 bases between them. The CDR3 runs 14 residues. A word on this clonotype: As yet, its antigen is unknown.

TCRdb passed the reads through MiXCR, listing each CDR3 protein once. The sample yields 70,000 to 85,000 distinct CDR3 sequences, roughly 37% seen once. Study-level results: Dominant in the ex vivo response were TCR beta clonotypes restricted by HLA-C and specific for CMV.

This specimen consisted of CD8+ T cells from cultured PBMCs, obtained from culture after CMV antigen stimulation. The source is a human donor in good health (CMV status not recorded). Some clones in this sample may be carry-over from other donors' samples. The chain joins TRBV2 to TRBJ1-5, with D perhaps TRBD1 (6 bases). The CDR3 DNA sequence: TGTGCCAGCAAGGAGACAGGAGTCAATCAGCCCCAGCATTTT. Translation: CASKETGVNQPQHF.